The 9 T cell receptor beta chains given below trace back to one sample, sequenced in a study of cytomegalovirus exposure and HLA in healthy donors. PCR primers comprised 60 Vbeta and 13 Jbeta primers. Profiled with immunoSEQ multiplex PCR; TCRdb holds only in-frame clones, not every one. The top ten clones hold approximately 1.3% of a sample with 150,000 to 200,000 clones, roughly a tenth of them seen once. The sample taken for sequencing was PBMCs. These TCRs come from a woman aged 25-40 years in good health and CMV-seropositive.

This clone was seen a few times. The rearrangement joins TRBV27 to TRBJ1-2, with D possibly TRBD1 on 6 matching bases. Trimming left V 2 bases short and J 8 bases short, with 18 bases between. The germline gives CDR1 MNHEY, CDR2 SMNVEV (reference sequence). The CDR3 extends over 15 amino acids. CDR3 loop: CASSLERGGEEGYTF. The CDR3 nucleotides read TGTGCCAGCAGTTTAGAACGGGGGGGCGAGGAAGGCTACACCTTC.

V is TRBV4-1 and J is TRBJ2-7, with D possibly matching TRBD2 (5 bases). V was pared by 1 base and J by 4 bases, with 11 bases between. The CDR3 sequence is 14 residues long. From germline, CDR1 is MGHRA and CDR2 YSYEKL. The CDR3 sequence is CASSQGLFKYEQYF. The DNA for the CDR3 is TGCGCCAGCAGCCAAGGACTATTCAAATACGAGCAGTACTTC.

Only a few counts were recorded for this clone. The V call is TRBV21-1, the J call TRBJ2-1; the table's D call, TRBD2, was not checked against the DNA. TRBV21-1 is a listed pseudogene. The CDR3 contains 13 residues. The CDR3: CASLIAGAIEQFF. The CDR3, as DNA: TGTGCCAGCCTTATAGCGGGAGCCATTGAGCAGTTCTTC.

This clone turned up a few times. The V call is TRBV5-4, the J call TRBJ2-7, with D maybe TRBD1 (5 bases). V was pared by 2 bases and J by 4 bases, with 13 bases between. Looked up from germline, CDR1 is SGHNT and CDR2 is YYREEE (reference sequence). CDR3 length: 14 residues. For the CDR3, the DNA is TGTGCCAGCAGCTTAGGTCAGGGTCCATACGAGCAGTACTTC. Translated: CASSLGQGPYEQYF.

The gene calls are TRBV20-1 and TRBJ1-1; D not certain. The V end was cut by 3 bases, the J end by 8 bases, with 4 bases between. The CDR3 runs 9 residues. Per germline, CDR1 DFQATT and CDR2 SNEGSKA (reference sequence). CDR3 residues: CSARREAFF. The CDR3 coding sequence is TGCAGTGCTAGGAGGGAAGCTTTCTTT.

The chain joins TRBV21-1 to TRBJ1-5; the table's D gene call, TRBD1, was not cross checked with the DNA. TRBV21-1 is recorded as a pseudogene. This CDR3 contains 18 residues. This CDR3 reads CASSKSLMSPRGGQPQHF. CDR3 DNA sequence: TGTGCCAGCAGCAAATCCCTTATGTCCCCGCGAGGGGGTCAGCCCCAGCATTTT.

The sample holds one count of this clone. CDR3 region: CASSFSGRGETQYF. The CDR3 bases are TGTGCCAGCAGCTTTAGCGGGAGGGGAGAGACCCAGTACTTC. This sequence joins TRBV7-7 and TRBJ2-5; TRBD2 matches 11 bases. Germline V gene lookup returns CDR1 SSHAT and CDR2 FNYEAQ (reference sequence). Trimming at V came to 3 bases and at J to 4 bases, leaving 1 base not matched to a gene. The CDR3 sequence is 14 residues long.

Only a few counts were recorded for this clone. This CDR3 reads CASSFKGTGGYEQYF. As DNA, the CDR3 is TGTGCCAGCAGCTTCAAAGGGACAGGGGGGTACGAGCAGTACTTC. The rearrangement uses TRBV5-4 and TRBJ2-7; the match to TRBD1 covers 11 bases. Germline-derived CDR1 and CDR2 are SGHNT and YYREEE (reference sequence). The junction had 5 bases not matched to a gene; V was cut back by 2 bases and J by 4 bases. This CDR3 region has 15 residues.

The chain uses TRBV7-9 and TRBJ2-7; D gene uncertain. This CDR3 contains 15 residues. Trimming removed 5 bases at V and 2 bases at J, with 16 bases between. The V gene's germline CDR1 is SEHNR and CDR2 FQNEAQ (reference sequence). CDR3 sequence: CASSPAGQATYEQYF. For the CDR3, the DNA is TGTGCCAGCAGCCCCGCAGGCCAGGCAACCTACGAGCAGTACTTC. Full variable domain (missing parts from reference TRBV7-9 and TRBJ2-7): DTGVSQNPRHKITKRGQNVTFRCDPISEHNRLYWYRQTLGQGPEFLTYFQNEAQLEKSRLLSDRFSAERPKGSFSTLEIQRTEQGDSAMYLCASSPAGQATYEQYFGPGTRLTVT.